A single sample is the source of the 12 T cell receptor beta chains below, sequenced in a study of shared clonotypes between healthy human individuals. Only in-frame clones appear in the TCRdb table, and some are missing; sequencing was by immunoSEQ multiplex PCR. The table records hundreds of thousands of clones, around 80% of them present only once. The sequenced material came from PBMCs. Every receptor here comes from a woman between 35 and 50 years old in good health. Some clones in this sample may be carry-over from other donors' samples.

This clone was seen a handful of times. At one end the junction does not follow the germline gene, possibly because of a read error. The chain uses TRBV7-7 and TRBJ2-5; 8 nucleotides agree with TRBD2. Germline CDR1 SSHAT, CDR2 FNYEAQ (reference sequence). CDR3 length equals 15 residues. CDR3 in amino acids: CASSYRGLAGETQYF. CDR3 nucleotide sequence: TGTGCTAGCAGCTACCGCGGACTAGCCGGGGAGACCCAGTACTTC.

This clone has just one count. V and J are TRBV27 and TRBJ1-5; 7 nucleotides align to TRBD1. Per the germline V gene, CDR1 is MNHEY and CDR2 is SMNVEV (reference sequence). This CDR3 has 15 residues. Losses at the gene ends were 6 bases for V and 2 bases for J; bases not matched to a gene: 7. The CDR3 DNA sequence: TGTGCCAGCAGCAAAGGAACAGGGGGCAATCAGCCCCAGCATTTT. The encoded protein is CASSKGTGGNQPQHF.

This chain uses TRBV5-1 with TRBJ2-7; 7 bases match TRBD2. CDR1 is SGHRS and CDR2 is YFSETQ in the germline V gene. CDR3 length equals 12 residues. The J segment lost 7 bases and the V segment lost 0 bases, leaving 1 base of the junction unmatched. The chain's CDR3 is CASSLDGREQYF. Written as DNA, the CDR3 is TGCGCCAGCAGCTTGGACGGGAGGGAGCAGTACTTC.

This rearrangement joins TRBV7-9 to TRBJ2-7; 9 nucleotides agree with TRBD1. The trim removed 5 bases at V and 10 bases at J, leaving 9 bases unmatched. The CDR3 sequence is 13 residues long. Germline V gene lookup returns CDR1 SEHNR and CDR2 FQNEAQ (reference sequence). The CDR3 DNA is TGTGCCAGCAGCACAACCGGGACAGGGTCTCAGTACTTC. As protein: CASSTTGTGSQYF.

Turning to this clone: Other DNA variants within this sample encode the same CDR3. This chain links TRBV7-9 with TRBJ2-5; D not resolved. Germline V gene sequence: CDR1 SEHNR, CDR2 FQNEAQ (reference sequence). The V end was cut by 1 base, the J end by 5 bases, with 5 bases between. The CDR3 is 12 amino acids. In DNA, the CDR3 is TGTGCCAGCAGCTTAGATGGTGAGACCCAGTACTTC. Translating it yields CASSLDGETQYF.

The V and J genes are TRBV5-1 and TRBJ2-2; unclear D gene. V lost 0 bases and J 6 bases, leaving 6 bases between the germline ends. CDR3 length: 13 amino acids. The germline gives CDR1 SGHRS, CDR2 YFSETQ. The CDR3 DNA reads TGCGCCAGCAGCTTGGCCTTGGCCGGGGAGCTGTTTTTT. Protein sequence: CASSLALAGELFF.

This sequence joins TRBV7-9 and TRBJ1-5, with D possibly TRBD1 on 5 matching bases. Germline V gives CDR1 SEHNR, CDR2 FQNEAQ (reference sequence). The CDR3 sequence is 13 residues long. V was cut by 1 base and J by 9 bases, with 10 bases left in between. The CDR3 nucleotides are TGTGCCAGCAGCTTAGAAGAAGGGGCGCCCCAGCATTTT. Amino acid sequence: CASSLEEGAPQHF.

The chain employs TRBV25-1 and TRBJ2-7, with a tentative D call TRBD2 (6 bases). The V gene's germline CDR1 is MGHDK and CDR2 SYGVNS. The V and J ends lost 4 bases and 4 bases respectively, with 17 bases between them. This CDR3 is 15 amino acids long. Here the CDR3 reads CASSATLDGLYEQYF. Here the CDR3 DNA reads TGTGCCAGCAGTGCAACTCTGGACGGACTATACGAGCAGTACTTC.

V gene TRBV30 combines with J gene TRBJ2-3; D could derive from TRBD1 or TRBD2 (5 bases each). Trimming shortened V by 2 bases and J by 0 bases, and 12 bases separated the two germline ends. The germline V gene encodes CDR1 GTSNPN and CDR2 SVGIG (reference sequence). The CDR3 covers 15 residues. CDR3: CAWSPGTQSTDTQYF. For the CDR3, the DNA is TGTGCCTGGAGTCCCGGGACCCAAAGCACAGATACGCAGTATTTT.

The chain is built from TRBV28 and TRBJ2-7; 13 bases are shared with TRBD2. V was pared by 7 bases and J by 5 bases, with 8 bases of the junction left unmatched. The CDR3 extends over 15 amino acids. Germline lookup yields CDR1 MDHEN and CDR2 SYDVKM. CDR3: CASNPGLAGRDEQYF. The CDR3 nucleotides are TGTGCCAGCAATCCGGGACTAGCGGGACGGGACGAGCAGTACTTC. The variable domain in full, completed from reference TRBV28 and TRBJ2-7, reads DVKVTQSSRYLVKRTGEKVFLECVQDMDHENMFWYRQDPGLGLRLIYFSYDVKMKEKGDIPEGYSVSREKKERFSLILESASTNQTSMYLCASNPGLAGRDEQYFGPGTRLTVT.

The chain couples TRBV28 to TRBJ2-7, with TRBD2 matching over 8 bases. The CDR3 loop spans 15 amino acids. V lost 6 bases and J lost 2; bases outside the gene matches: 9. Germline CDR1 is MDHEN and CDR2 is SYDVKM. CDR3 coding DNA: TGTGCCAGCAGCACTGCTAGCGGGCCAACCTACGAGCAGTACTTC. Translating gives CASSTASGPTYEQYF. Together with reference TRBV28 and TRBJ2-7, the CDR3 gives the full variable domain: DVKVTQSSRYLVKRTGEKVFLECVQDMDHENMFWYRQDPGLGLRLIYFSYDVKMKEKGDIPEGYSVSREKKERFSLILESASTNQTSMYLCASSTASGPTYEQYFGPGTRLTVT.

J is TRBJ2-1 and V is TRBV10-3, with 13 bases matching TRBD2. Per the germline V gene, CDR1 is ENHRY and CDR2 is SYGVKD. V dropped 3 bases and J dropped 2; count of bases not matched to a gene: 10. The length of the CDR3 is 19 residues. The DNA of the CDR3 is TGTGCCATCAGTGACAGACTAGCGGGAGGTAGGGGGGCCTACAATGAGCAGTTCTTC. Its translation is CAISDRLAGGRGAYNEQFF.